This TCR beta chain was retrieved from a study of regulatory and conventional T cells in RAG deficiency. Genomic DNA came from blood conventional CD4+ T cells gated CD25-low CD127-high. The data were produced by immunoSEQ multiplex PCR, yet TCRdb's version contains in-frame clones alone and is incomplete. The table records tens of thousands of clones, 85% to 90% of them present only once. Study-level results: RAG-deficient patients showed markedly lower Shannon entropy and higher Simpson indices than control T-cell subsets. Patient subsets had shorter CDR3s; Omenn Treg-Tconv overlap exceeded 80%. Omenn syndrome and CID/AS patients had about 100-fold fewer unique Treg TCR beta sequences, versus roughly 10-fold elsewhere. In Omenn syndrome, sorted "Tregs" may be peripherally activated cells.

A note on this clone: The antigen is undetermined.

V lost 7 bases to trimming and J lost 0 bases, with 12 bases between them. CDR3 length: 14 amino acids. From germline, CDR1 is LNHDA and CDR2 SQIVND (reference sequence). These data also featured in a second study, about regulatory T cells. As reported in that work: The primer mix had 52 TRBV and 13 TRBJ primers.

What was sequenced was CD4+ effector T cells sorted from blood. This TCR derives from a human donor in good health. The genes are TRBV19 and TRBJ1-1, with D perhaps TRBD1 (5 bases). CDR3 in DNA: TGTGCCAGTACCCCCGGGACGGTGAACACTGAAGCTTTCTTT. It yields the protein CASTPGTVNTEAFF. Based on the CDR3 plus reference TRBV19 and TRBJ1-1, the full variable domain is DGGITQSPKYLFRKEGQNVTLSCEQNLNHDAMYWYRQDPGQGLRLIYYSQIVNDFQKGDIAEGYSVSREKKESFPLTVTSAQKNPTAFYLCASTPGTVNTEAFFGQGTRLTVV.